Below, 6 T cell receptor beta chains from the same sample are listed, as sequenced in a study of blood T cell repertoires in COVID-19. Sequenced by immunoSEQ multiplex PCR; TCRdb stores in-frame clones only, minus some. The sample has about 160,000 clones, 85% seen once. Sequenced: peripheral blood. These receptor sequences come from a human donor with acute or convalescent COVID-19. The donor label of this sample is uncertain.

This clone was picked up a small number of times. The chain recombines TRBV28 with TRBJ2-7; TRBD2 is a possible D gene (5 bases). This CDR3 is 15 amino acids long. Germline V CDR1 and CDR2: MDHEN, SYDVKM. V was pared by 2 bases and J by 0 bases, with 11 bases between. CDR3 amino acids: CASSLSTGYSYEQYF. CDR3 in DNA: TGTGCCAGCAGTTTAAGTACGGGGTACTCCTACGAGCAGTACTTC.

The rearrangement uses TRBV7-6 and TRBJ1-1; 8 bases agree with TRBD1. The germline V gene encodes CDR1 SGHVS and CDR2 FNYEAQ. V gave up 4 bases and J gave up 4 bases; unmatched junction bases: 11. This CDR3 has 16 amino acids. CDR3: CASSSRPGGGGTEAFF. The CDR3 DNA sequence: TGTGCCAGCAGCTCCAGACCAGGGGGCGGGGGCACTGAAGCTTTCTTT.

The gene calls are TRBV5-1 and TRBJ2-1; 8 bases agree with TRBD2. Trimming took 0 bases from V and 4 from J; bases not matched to a gene: 3. The CDR3 has 15 amino acids. From germline, CDR1 is SGHRS and CDR2 YFSETQ. CDR3 amino acids: CASSLGGGYYNEQFF. The CDR3 DNA follows: TGCGCCAGCAGCTTGGGCGGGGGGTATTACAATGAGCAGTTCTTC.

The chain couples TRBV2 to TRBJ2-1; 8 bases agree with TRBD1. Germline CDR1 is SNHLY and CDR2 is FYNNEI. V was pared by 1 base and J by 8 bases, with 4 bases of the junction left unmatched. The CDR3 is 14 residues long. The CDR3 sequence: CASSEGTGLDEQFF. DNA of the CDR3: TGTGCCAGCAGTGAAGGGACAGGGCTGGATGAGCAGTTCTTC.

This clone appeared a single time. The chain is built from TRBV11-2 and TRBJ2-2, with D tentatively TRBD2 (7 bases). The germline V gene has CDR1 SGHAT and CDR2 FQNNGV. The CDR3 loop spans 16 amino acids. Trimming pared 2 bases from V and 0 bases from J, leaving 10 bases between. This CDR3 is CASSLTGGANTGELFF. As DNA, the CDR3 is TGTGCCAGCAGCTTAACGGGGGGCGCGAACACCGGGGAGCTGTTTTTT.

J is TRBJ2-2 and V is TRBV5-8; 10 bases align to TRBD2. This CDR3 contains 14 residues. V dropped 9 bases and J dropped 7; count of bases not matched to a gene: 9. CDR1 SGHTS and CDR2 YDEGEE come from the germline V gene. The CDR3 reads CATKAGGRGGELFF. Written as DNA, the CDR3 is TGTGCCACCAAAGCGGGGGGGCGCGGCGGGGAGCTGTTTTTT.